The T cell receptor (beta chain) under discussion was sequenced for a study of identical twins. General observations from the study: Out-of-frame TCR alpha sharing in monozygotic twins exceeded recombination model predictions.

It was template switching that added a universal primer site, and there were unique molecular identifiers on the cDNA. TCRdb reprocessed the 5' RACE reads via MiXCR and lists one record per CDR3 protein. The sample includes about 730,000 distinct CDR3 sequences, 20% to 25% of them seen just once. Germline loops: CDR1 SNHLY, CDR2 FYNNEI. Trimming pared 5 bases from V and 11 bases from J, leaving 9 bases between. This CDR3 has 10 residues. As concerns this clonotype: What it recognizes is unknown.

The sample was also linked to a second study, of T cells expressing NK-cell markers.

The sequencing input was PBMCs. The receptor's source is a woman younger than 35 in good health. The rearrangement links TRBV2 to TRBJ1-1, with D unclear. This CDR3 is CASSTSVAFF. The CDR3 coding sequence is TGTGCCAGCAGTACTTCAGTTGCTTTCTTT.